This T cell receptor beta chain came from a study of blood T cell repertoires in COVID-19. Study information: Samples of COVID-19 (acute and convalescent) were obtained from the United States, Italy and Spain. The analysed material was cDNA or gDNA that came from T cells, B-cell-depleted T cells, or PBMCs.

Trimming stripped 4 bases from V and 4 bases from J, with 10 bases between. The CDR3 contains 14 residues. The V gene's germline CDR1 is SNHLY and CDR2 FYNNEI. Original processing notes: From reference gene primer amplification, estimates of nucleated cell counts were derived. Assay used: immunoSEQ multiplex PCR; TCRdb lists only in-frame clones, some missing. That table supplies the V and J calls and clone size; D and trimming were determined from the DNA. The repertoire holds around 130,000 clones, with 84% as singletons. The TCR was taken from a woman between 55 and 75 years old with acute or convalescent COVID-19. Sequencing input: peripheral blood. This chain links TRBV2 with TRBJ2-2, with D perhaps TRBD2 (6 bases). The chain's CDR3 is CASSAQGGTGELFF. CDR3 nucleotide sequence: TGTGCCAGCAGTGCGCAGGGAGGCACCGGGGAGCTGTTTTTT.